This is a list of T cell receptor beta chains from one sample in a study of blood T cell repertoires in COVID-19. The data were produced by immunoSEQ multiplex PCR, yet TCRdb's version contains in-frame clones alone and is incomplete. In the table there are around 16,000 clones, over 80% of which are singletons. The sequenced sample was peripheral blood. The source of these receptors is a human donor in a cohort sampled during active COVID-19. CDR3s include the opening cysteine and the closing phenylalanine or tryptophan. The D gene is left open where the match is weak. Not every row has a clone size; where given, it reads once, few, many or a size class.

v_call	d_call	j_call	clone_size	cdr3_nt	cdr3_aa
TRBV7-9	TRBD2	TRBJ2-2	-	TGTGCCAGCAGCATGACTAGCGGGAGGAACACCGGGGAGCTGTTTTTT	CASSMTSGRNTGELFF
TRBV28	TRBD1	TRBJ1-2	-	TGTGCCAGCAGTCGGGACAGGGGGGGATTTGGCTACACCTTC	CASSRDRGGFGYTF
TRBV28	-	TRBJ1-4	once	TGTGCCAGCAGTCCTACCAACGGGGGTGGTGAAAAACTGTTTTTT	CASSPTNGGGEKLFF
TRBV6-5	TRBD1	TRBJ1-1	-	TGTGCCGGGGGATACAGGGGTGAAGCTTTCTTT	CAGGYRGEAFF
TRBV7-9	-	TRBJ2-1	-	TGTGCCAGCAGCTTATTGGCTAGTAACAATGAGCAGTTCTTC	CASSLLASNNEQFF
TRBV9	-	TRBJ2-7	medium-sized	TGTGCCAGCAGCGTAGCTTCCTACTCCTACGAGCAGTACTTC	CASSVASYSYEQYF
TRBV18	-	TRBJ2-7	-	TGTGCCAGCTCACCGAACAGGCGTTACGAGCAGTACTTC	CASSPNRRYEQYF
TRBV28	TRBD2	TRBJ2-3	few	TGTGCCAGCAGTAGGACTAGTTGGAGCACAGATACGCAGTATTTT	CASSRTSWSTDTQYF
TRBV6-6	TRBD1	TRBJ1-2	-	TGTGCCAGCAGCAGGGACAGGGGAACTCCGGTGGGTGGCTACACCTTC	CASSRDRGTPVGGYTF
TRBV6-5	TRBD2	TRBJ2-4	once	TGTGCCAGCAGTTACTCGTCGGGGGGAAACATTCAGTACTTC	CASSYSSGGNIQYF
TRBV28	-	TRBJ1-2	-	TGTGCCAGCAGTTTTCAGAACTATGGCTACACCTTC	CASSFQNYGYTF
TRBV7-8	TRBD2	TRBJ2-7	-	TGTGCCAGCAGCTCCATCTGGGGACTAGTACCCTCCGCTTTGGGCTCCTACGAGCAGTACTTC	CASSSIWGLVPSALGSYEQYF
TRBV25-1	-	TRBJ1-2	-	TGTGCCAGCAGTGAAACCCCGGGTGGAGGCTACACCTTC	CASSETPGGGYTF
TRBV29-1	TRBD1	TRBJ1-2	-	TGCAGCGCCAAAGGGACAGGGCGAGGCTACACCTTC	CSAKGTGRGYTF
TRBV28	-	TRBJ1-1	-	TGTGCCAGCAGTATCCGGGGGACCGAAGCTTTCTTT	CASSIRGTEAFF
TRBV27	-	TRBJ1-1	-	TGTGCCAGCGCGTCGGGAAGGAACACTGAAGCTTTCTTT	CASASGRNTEAFF
TRBV7-3	TRBD1	TRBJ1-1	-	TGTGCCAGCAGCTTAGGGACAGGTGGGGTCACTGAAGCTTTCTTT	CASSLGTGGVTEAFF
TRBV4-1	TRBD1	TRBJ2-5	-	TGCGCCAGCAGCCAAGAGGGGACAGGGTGGGAGACCCAGTACTTC	CASSQEGTGWETQYF
TRBV2	TRBD1	TRBJ1-1	-	TGTGCCAGCAGTCAGGACAGGGTTCAGTATACTGAAGCTTTCTTT	CASSQDRVQYTEAFF
TRBV19	-	TRBJ1-2	-	TGTGCCAGTAGTCCGAGACAGCTTGCTGGTGATGGCTACACCTTC	CASSPRQLAGDGYTF
TRBV5-1	TRBD1	TRBJ1-2	once	TGCGCCAGCAGCTCCCGGGACAGGGGAGGCTATGGCTACACCTTC	CASSSRDRGGYGYTF
TRBV6-2/TRBV6-3	TRBD2	TRBJ2-7	-	TGTGCCAGCAGCCCTTGGACTAGCGGGAGTGGCGAGCAGTACTTC	CASSPWTSGSGEQYF
TRBV4-1	TRBD1	TRBJ1-2	few	TGCGCCAGCAGCGGGACAGGGGGAGACGGCTACACCTTC	CASSGTGGDGYTF
TRBV7-2	-	TRBJ1-2	-	TGTGCCAGCAGCTTTACAGGTTTCGATGGCTACACCTTC	CASSFTGFDGYTF
TRBV24-1	TRBD2	TRBJ2-3	-	TGTGCCACCAGTGATCCACGGGGGGGCGGCACAGATACGCAGTATTTT	CATSDPRGGGTDTQYF
TRBV7-9	-	TRBJ2-7	few	TGTGCCAGCAGCCCTGAGGCCGAGCAGTACTTC	CASSPEAEQYF
TRBV19	-	TRBJ1-1	-	TGTGCCAGTAGTATGGACGGTCGGGGTTCGGTTTCGTTCTTT	CASSMDGRGSVSFF
TRBV6-2/TRBV6-3	TRBD2	TRBJ2-5	-	TGTGCCAGCAGTTATCGGGGGGGGGCAGAGACCCAGTACTTC	CASSYRGGAETQYF
TRBV7-9	TRBD1	TRBJ2-3	-	TGTGCCAGCAGCACCGGGACAGGGCCAGATACGCAGTATTTT	CASSTGTGPDTQYF
TRBV30	TRBD1	TRBJ2-7	-	TGTGCCTGGAGTGTAATTGGGACAGGGGCCTTCCACGAGCAGTACTTC	CAWSVIGTGAFHEQYF
TRBV28	-	TRBJ1-6	-	TGTGCCAGCAGGTCAGGTCATTTCTATAATTCACCCCTCCACTTT	CASRSGHFYNSPLHF
TRBV10-2	-	TRBJ2-3	medium-sized	TGCGCCAGCAGTGAGTCTCCAACTAGCACAGATACGCAGTATTTT	CASSESPTSTDTQYF
TRBV21-1	-	TRBJ2-7	-	TGTGCCAGCAGCAAATCCTCTTTGACAATGAGCTCCTACGAGCAGTACTTC	CASSKSSLTMSSYEQYF
TRBV5-1	-	TRBJ1-6	-	TGCGCCAGCAGCGAGGGAGGGGTAGGATCACCCCTCCACTTT	CASSEGGVGSPLHF
TRBV4-3	-	TRBJ2-7	-	TGCGCCAGCAGCCAAGCCTTCGGGACCGGGACACTCTCCTACGAGCAGTACTTC	CASSQAFGTGTLSYEQYF
TRBV28	TRBD2	TRBJ2-3	-	TGTGCCAGCAGTTTTAGCGGGGGGTCAGATACGCAGTATTTT	CASSFSGGSDTQYF
TRBV10-1	-	TRBJ2-7	-	TGCGCCAGCAGTGAGTCCCACGGTCGGTCCGAGCAGTACTTC	CASSESHGRSEQYF
TRBV28	TRBD1	TRBJ1-5	-	TGTGCCAGCAGTTCCCGGGCGGGACAGTTTAGCAATCAGCCCCAGCATTTT	CASSSRAGQFSNQPQHF
TRBV4-1	TRBD2	TRBJ2-4	-	TGCGCCAGCAGCCCTGGACTAGCGGGAGGATTAGCCAAAAACATTCAGTACTTC	CASSPGLAGGLAKNIQYF
TRBV5-1	-	TRBJ1-3	hyperexpanded	TGCGCCAGCAGCCCGGACAGCCAGAGCTCTGGAAACACCATATATTTT	CASSPDSQSSGNTIYF
TRBV6-4	-	TRBJ2-1	-	TGTGCCAGCAGCACCGGGACTCTCAACGCATTGCCGACTGGCAATGAGCAGTTCTTC	CASSTGTLNALPTGNEQFF
TRBV20-1	TRBD2	TRBJ2-3	-	TGCAGTGCTAGTGGGACTATGCGCACAGATACGCAGTATTTT	CSASGTMRTDTQYF
TRBV6-6	-	TRBJ1-2	-	TGTGCCAGCAGTTACTCTCTACAGGGATACTATGGCTACACCTTC	CASSYSLQGYYGYTF
TRBV28	TRBD1	TRBJ1-2	-	TGTGCCAGCAGGCAATCCTCAGGGGGATATGGCTACACCTTC	CASRQSSGGYGYTF
TRBV7-2	-	TRBJ2-3	-	TGTGCCAGCAGCCCTGCGCGCACAGATACGCAGTATTTT	CASSPARTDTQYF
TRBV18	-	TRBJ2-5	-	TGTGCCAGCTCACCCGACTTGGAAGAGACCCAGTACTTC	CASSPDLEETQYF
TRBV7-2	-	TRBJ2-3	once	TGTGCCAGCAGCACCCAGCGGGTTAGCACAGATACGCAGTATTTT	CASSTQRVSTDTQYF
TRBV9	TRBD2	TRBJ2-1	-	TGTGCCAGCAGCGTGCGACTAGCGGGATTCAATGAGCAGTTCTTC	CASSVRLAGFNEQFF
TRBV6-4	TRBD1	TRBJ1-1	-	TGTGCCAGCAGTCCCACCCCGGGACAGGGAGAAGCTTTCTTT	CASSPTPGQGEAFF
TRBV2	TRBD1	TRBJ1-2	-	TGTGCCAGCATCTTTGACAGGGAGGCTTATGGCTACACCTTC	CASIFDREAYGYTF
TRBV4-1	-	TRBJ2-5	-	TGCGCCAGCAGCCAAGAGGTGACAAGCCAAGAGACCCAGTACTTC	CASSQEVTSQETQYF